This T cell receptor beta chain was sequenced during a study of cytomegalovirus exposure and HLA in healthy donors. Each donor's status was that of a healthy bone marrow donor. Trimming pared 2 bases from V and 9 bases from J, leaving 14 bases between. Germline-derived CDR1 and CDR2 are LNHDA and SQIVND (reference sequence). The CDR3 loop spans 15 amino acids. The PCR contained 60 Vbeta and 13 Jbeta primers. Profiling relied on immunoSEQ multiplex PCR, and the TCRdb table lists in-frame clones only, not all of them. In the table there are roughly 100,000 clones, around 62% of which are singletons. This clone was observed a handful of times.

The clonotype originates from a man between 25 and 39 years old in good health and CMV-seropositive. The source material was PBMCs. V usage is TRBV19 and J usage is TRBJ1-6; D ambiguous. The CDR3 loop reads CASSIKTGRGSPLHF. In DNA, the CDR3 is TGTGCCAGTAGTATAAAGACCGGTCGGGGTTCACCCCTCCACTTT. The full variable domain, rest sourced from reference TRBV19 and TRBJ1-6, is DGGITQSPKYLFRKEGQNVTLSCEQNLNHDAMYWYRQDPGQGLRLIYYSQIVNDFQKGDIAEGYSVSREKKESFPLTVTSAQKNPTAFYLCASSIKTGRGSPLHFGNGTRLTVT.